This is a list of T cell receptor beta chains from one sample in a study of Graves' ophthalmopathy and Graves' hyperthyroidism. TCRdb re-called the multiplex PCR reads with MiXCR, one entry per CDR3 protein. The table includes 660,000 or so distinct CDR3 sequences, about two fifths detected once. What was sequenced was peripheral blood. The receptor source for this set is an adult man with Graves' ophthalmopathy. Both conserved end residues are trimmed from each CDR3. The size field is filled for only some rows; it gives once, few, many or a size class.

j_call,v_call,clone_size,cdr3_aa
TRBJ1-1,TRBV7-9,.,ASGEAGSFSHEAF
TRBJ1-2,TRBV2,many,ASRDWTHNYGYT
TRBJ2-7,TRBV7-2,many,ASSLASGSSYEQY
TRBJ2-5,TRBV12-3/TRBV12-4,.,ASSLDRAKETQY
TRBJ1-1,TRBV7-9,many,ASSLTGGSEAF
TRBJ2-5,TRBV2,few,ARLVHETQY
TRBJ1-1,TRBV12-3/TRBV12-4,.,ASSLGVGQFTEAF
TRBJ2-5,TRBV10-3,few,ASSPLRAGGSETQY
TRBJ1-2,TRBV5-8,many,ASSLVGVDGYT
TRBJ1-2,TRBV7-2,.,ASSRVAGGPNYGYT
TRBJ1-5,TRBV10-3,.,AISPDGTGSDQPQH
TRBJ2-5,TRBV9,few,ASSVAMGVRETQY
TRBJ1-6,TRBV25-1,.,ASSENRGTANSPLH
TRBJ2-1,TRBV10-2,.,ASRGSYNEQF
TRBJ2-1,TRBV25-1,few,ASSELGQSNEQF
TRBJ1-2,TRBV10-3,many,AISEPSGTTYGYT
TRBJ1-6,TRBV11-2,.,ASSLERSSYNSPLH
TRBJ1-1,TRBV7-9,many,ASSPKLAPTEAF
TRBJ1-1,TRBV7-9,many,ASSILPTEAF
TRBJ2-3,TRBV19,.,ASSTRTDTQY
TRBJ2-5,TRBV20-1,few,SAMVAGGRGETQY
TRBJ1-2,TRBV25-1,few,AWRGQLAFYGYT
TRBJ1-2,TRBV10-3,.,ASSRTHQGNYGYT
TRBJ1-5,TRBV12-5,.,ASGLVLDSKDQPQH
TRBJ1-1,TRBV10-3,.,AISGGPPNTEAL
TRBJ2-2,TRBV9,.,ASSVVAGGPGELF
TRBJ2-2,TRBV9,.,ASSGPDRGVNTGELF
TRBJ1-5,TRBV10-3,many,ATTGEARNQPQH
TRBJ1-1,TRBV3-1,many,ASSRGGRNTEAF
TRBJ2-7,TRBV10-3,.,AISSYRNTYEQY
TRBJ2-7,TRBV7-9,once,ASSPRTLISYEQY
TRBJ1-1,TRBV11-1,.,ASSSRWTGNTEAF
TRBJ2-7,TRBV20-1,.,SANPGGGNEQY
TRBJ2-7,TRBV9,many,ASSRTPYEQY
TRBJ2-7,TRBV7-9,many,ASSLADMADEQY
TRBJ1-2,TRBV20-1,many,SPGRGGYGYT
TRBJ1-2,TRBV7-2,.,ASSLVQGTDYGYT
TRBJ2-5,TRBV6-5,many,ASSPRDTQETQY
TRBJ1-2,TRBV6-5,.,ASSTGGGYT
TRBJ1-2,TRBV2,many,ASGGYGYT
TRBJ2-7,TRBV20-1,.,SARPNGGPYEQY
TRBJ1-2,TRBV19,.,TSSIPGGGRGYS
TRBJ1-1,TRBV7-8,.,ASSIVYNTEAF
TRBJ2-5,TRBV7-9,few,ASSLEAGQETQY